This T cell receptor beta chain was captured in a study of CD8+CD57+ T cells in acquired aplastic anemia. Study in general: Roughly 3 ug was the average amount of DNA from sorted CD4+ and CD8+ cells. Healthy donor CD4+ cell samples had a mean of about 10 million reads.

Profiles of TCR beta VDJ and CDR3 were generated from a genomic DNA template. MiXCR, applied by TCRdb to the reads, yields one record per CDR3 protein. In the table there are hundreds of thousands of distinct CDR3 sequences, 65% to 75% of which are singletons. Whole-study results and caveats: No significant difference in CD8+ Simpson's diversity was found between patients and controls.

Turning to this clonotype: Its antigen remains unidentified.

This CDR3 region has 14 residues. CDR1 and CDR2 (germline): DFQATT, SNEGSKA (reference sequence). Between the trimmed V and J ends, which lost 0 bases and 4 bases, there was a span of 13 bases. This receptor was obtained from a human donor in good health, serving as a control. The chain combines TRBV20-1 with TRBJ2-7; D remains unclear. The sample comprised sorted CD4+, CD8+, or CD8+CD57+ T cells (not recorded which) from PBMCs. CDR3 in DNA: TGCAGTGCTAGAGAGGACGCTGAAGCTTACGAGCAGTACTTC. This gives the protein CSAREDAEAYEQYF.